Included here is one T cell receptor beta chain sequence, with context. The data derive from a study of blood T cell repertoires in COVID-19. Looking at the study overall: The study drew acute and convalescent COVID-19 samples from the United States, Italy and Spain.

Original methodology: Amplification of reference gene primers was used by the study to estimate nucleated cell counts. Repertoires were generated with immunoSEQ multiplex PCR, while TCRdb's copy carries only in-frame clones and drops some. V and J calls and clone size come straight from that table; D and trimming were deduced from the DNA. The repertoire has 300,000 to 450,000 clones, around 84% of them found once; the top ten carry more than 0.95%. Germline V lookup: CDR1 SGHNT, CDR2 YENEEA. V lost 2 bases and J 6 bases, leaving 11 bases between the germline ends. The CDR3 has 14 amino acids. The chain employs TRBV11-3 and TRBJ2-1; D perhaps matches TRBD2 (5 bases). The TCR was taken from a human donor with acute or convalescent COVID-19. The donor label of this sample is uncertain. Sequenced material: peripheral blood. CDR3 loop: CASSLRSAFNEQFF. Written as DNA, the CDR3 is TGTGCCAGCAGCTTACGTAGCGCGTTCAATGAGCAGTTCTTC.